This record concerns one TCR beta chain sequence. Its antigen has not been determined. Nothing much larger sits one base from this clone, and base qualities are not available. TCRdb names Illumina HiSeq 1500 as the instrument used. Through fastp at Q25 and MiXCR, TCRdb rebuilt clones from the public reads, retaining in-frame beta chains. Every entry covers one CDR3 protein and lists the most common genes and DNA from its rows. The sample table records 450,000 to 650,000 distinct CDR3 sequences; under 45% of these occur just once. The top ten clones comprise 48% of the sample. These data belong to a study of T cell repertoires in cytomegalovirus infection (dated by TCRdb to the late 2010s). With regard to the full study: Peptide stimulations targeted recently identified HLA-C-restricted CMV epitopes, whose presentation resists viral immunomodulation, together with well-studied HLA-B-restricted epitopes. Donor HLA type was relevant to the analysis, because carriage of CMV infection together with the matching HLA type was indicated by public TCR beta signatures.

Taken from the germline V gene (reference sequence), the CDR1 and CDR2 loops are LNHDA and SQIVND. Between the V and J ends, shortened by 5 bases and 0 bases respectively, the junction contains 19 bases. The CDR3 numbers 18 residues from cysteine through phenylalanine. The DNA shown is the 54-base CDR3, in frame from base 1. Findings and caveats that apply to the study as a whole: The ex vivo response was dominated by HLA-C-restricted CMV-specific TCR beta clonotypes, and the single most frequent clonotype in two of eight donors was supplied by these HLA-C-restricted clonotypes. Cumulative frequency of public TCR beta family members discriminated carriers of CMV infection plus the relevant HLA type in this cohort and an independent approximately 370-donor cohort.

The label giving this sample's treatment or condition can be read as: in vitro stimulation with specific CMV peptide epitopes to enrich CMV-specific T cells. The material sequenced was cultured PBMCs, taken from culture after CMV antigen stimulation. This TCR was sampled from a human donor in good health (CMV status not recorded). Some clones in this sample may be carry-over from other donors' samples. The chain is assembled from TRBV19 and TRBJ1-4, with the identity of the D gene unclear. The nucleotide sequence reads as follows: TGTGCCAGTAGTCGGAGTGCGGGATTTTCTGCAACTAATGAAAAACTGTTTTTT. Translation gives CASSRSAGFSATNEKLFF.